These 27 T cell receptor beta chains share one sample of origin, sequenced in a study of T cell responses to AZD1222 COVID-19 vaccine. This table comes from immunoSEQ multiplex PCR, and its TCRdb copy is limited to in-frame clones, with some not included. Seen here are tens of thousands of clones, about 90% observed once, and the top ten hold roughly 4.8%. The specimen comprised peripheral blood, sampled on day 0 of MenACWY control vaccination. The receptors come from an adult in good health.

The chain has TRBV5-1 and TRBJ2-1; D may be TRBD2 (6 bases). The CDR3 runs 15 residues. Trimming left V 0 bases short and J 5 bases short, with 12 bases between. The germline V gene has CDR1 SGHRS and CDR2 YFSETQ. As DNA, the CDR3 is TGCGCCAGCAGCTTGGGGGGAGGAGGGAACAATGAGCAGTTCTTC. It is translated as CASSLGGGGNNEQFF.

The chain employs TRBV28 and TRBJ1-5; D is uncertain. The CDR3 extends over 11 amino acids. The V end was cut by 5 bases, the J end by 3 bases, with 2 bases between. Germline CDR1 reads MDHEN; CDR2 reads SYDVKM. CDR3 residues: CASSDNQPQHF. CDR3 nucleotides: TGTGCCAGCAGTGACAATCAGCCCCAGCATTTT. The full variable domain, in which reference TRBV28 and TRBJ1-5 provide the parts outside the CDR3, is DVKVTQSSRYLVKRTGEKVFLECVQDMDHENMFWYRQDPGLGLRLIYFSYDVKMKEKGDIPEGYSVSREKKERFSLILESASTNQTSMYLCASSDNQPQHFGDGTRLSIL.

The J gene is TRBJ1-1, the V gene TRBV5-1, with D uncertain. V dropped 0 bases and J dropped 1 base, with 7 bases sitting between them. The CDR3 sequence is 14 residues long. Germline V CDR1 and CDR2: SGHRS, YFSETQ. CDR3 DNA sequence: TGCGCCAGCAGCTTGGGATTGGGGAACACTGAAGCTTTCTTT. Translating gives CASSLGLGNTEAFF.

This chain joins TRBV18 and TRBJ2-5; D is perhaps TRBD1 (6 bases). Germline CDR1 KGHSH, CDR2 LQKENI. This CDR3 comprises 14 residues. V lost 2 bases, J lost 1 base, and 8 bases lay in between. CDR3 in amino acids: CASSPLDSQETQYF. CDR3 DNA: TGTGCCAGCTCACCATTGGACAGCCAAGAGACCCAGTACTTC.

The chain recombines TRBV19 with TRBJ1-5; 7 positions match TRBD1. V dropped 6 bases and J dropped 3; count of bases not matched to a gene: 5. Germline CDR1 and CDR2: LNHDA and SQIVND (reference sequence). The CDR3 contains 14 residues. The CDR3 nucleotides read TGTGCCAGTAGACAGACAGGGCACAATCAGCCCCAGCATTTT. Translated, it gives CASRQTGHNQPQHF.

The chain couples TRBV4-1 to TRBJ2-5; 12 nucleotides align to TRBD2. Per the germline V gene, CDR1 is MGHRA and CDR2 is YSYEKL. The CDR3 contains 16 residues. With V trimmed by 5 bases and J by 2 bases, 6 bases remained unmatched. The CDR3 region is CASSRLAGERQETQYF. The CDR3 nucleotides are TGCGCCAGCAGCAGACTAGCGGGAGAGAGGCAAGAGACCCAGTACTTC.

This chain connects TRBV4-1 to TRBJ2-1, with 13 bases lining up with TRBD2. The CDR3 covers 16 residues. V was pared by 6 bases and J by 8 bases, with 10 bases of the junction left unmatched. Looked up from germline, CDR1 is MGHRA and CDR2 is YSYEKL. As DNA, the CDR3 is TGCGCCAGCAGATACGGGACTAGCGGGGAGGTGGATGAGCAGTTCTTC. Protein: CASRYGTSGEVDEQFF.

The rearrangement uses TRBV28 and TRBJ1-6; TRBD1 might be the D (6 bases). V was cut by 1 base and J by 7 bases, with 20 bases left in between. The germline gives CDR1 MDHEN, CDR2 SYDVKM. The CDR3 runs to 18 residues. The CDR3 region has the DNA TGTGCCAGCAGTTTATACGAAGGACAGTATAACTGGAATTCACCCCTCCACTTT. Protein product: CASSLYEGQYNWNSPLHF.

J is TRBJ1-1 and V is TRBV27; 9 bases agree with TRBD1. The germline gives CDR1 MNHEY, CDR2 SMNVEV (reference sequence). V gave up 6 bases and J gave up 3 bases; unmatched junction bases: 8. This CDR3 is built from 15 residues. The CDR3, as DNA: TGTGCCAGCAGGCTAAAACGGACAGGGGACACTGAAGCTTTCTTT. Its translation is CASRLKRTGDTEAFF.

The chain links TRBV7-2 to TRBJ1-1, with no clear D. Germline V gene lookup returns CDR1 SGHTA and CDR2 FQGNSA. Trimming removed 5 bases at V and 3 bases at J, with 16 bases between. The CDR3 has 15 residues. The DNA for the CDR3 is TGTGCCAGCAGCACCCCACAGCCTTGGGACACTGAAGCTTTCTTT. Amino acid sequence: CASSTPQPWDTEAFF.

The V and J genes are TRBV5-1 and TRBJ1-2, with D possibly matching TRBD1 (5 bases). V gave up 4 bases and J gave up 8 bases, with 21 bases separating them. Germline-derived CDR1 and CDR2 are SGHRS and YFSETQ. The CDR3 contains 15 residues. The CDR3 sequence: CASSPPVRGGNGYTF. Written as DNA, the CDR3 is TGCGCCAGCAGCCCTCCCGTCCGGGGCGGTAACGGCTACACCTTC.

The rearrangement links TRBV6-5 to TRBJ1-3; 9 bases match TRBD1. The CDR3 runs to 15 residues. V lost 6 bases, J lost 1 base, and 4 bases stayed unmatched. In germline, CDR1 is MNHEY, CDR2 SVGAGI. The CDR3 DNA reads as TGTGCCAGCAGAATGGGGACAGGGTCTGGAAACACCATATATTTT. Protein product: CASRMGTGSGNTIYF.

The chain uses TRBV6-5 and TRBJ1-2; D might be TRBD1 (6 bases). There are 14 residues in the CDR3. Germline values: CDR1 MNHEY, CDR2 SVGAGI. With 0 bases removed from V and 4 bases from J, the gap between germline ends came to 9 bases. This CDR3 reads CASSYSGGGYGYTF. Here the CDR3 DNA reads TGTGCCAGCAGTTACTCTGGGGGCGGCTATGGCTACACCTTC.

The J gene is TRBJ1-2, the V gene TRBV3-1 (or the pseudogene TRBV3-2); D gene unclear. From germline, CDR1 is LGHDT and CDR2 YNNKEL (reference sequence). The ends were cut back, 1 base at V and 4 bases at J, with 10 bases in the middle. This CDR3 contains 14 residues. The CDR3 sequence: CASSQGIGIYGYTF. In nucleotides, the CDR3 is TGTGCCAGCAGCCAAGGGATTGGGATCTATGGCTACACCTTC.

V usage is TRBV20-1 and J usage is TRBJ1-2; D is undetermined. Germline assignment: CDR1 DFQATT and CDR2 SNEGSKA (reference sequence). V was trimmed by 4 bases and J by 8 bases, leaving 11 bases between them. The CDR3 totals 11 residues. CDR3 nucleotide sequence: TGCAGTGCTACCCCTCCGGGGGGCTACACCTTC. Amino acids: CSATPPGGYTF.

The chain uses TRBV14 and TRBJ2-7, with 9 bases identical to TRBD1. This CDR3 has 16 amino acids. Germline V CDR1 and CDR2: SGHDN, FVKESK. The V and J ends lost 1 base and 2 bases, in that order; junction bases with no gene match: 6. Written as DNA, the CDR3 is TGTGCCAGCAGCCAAGTTCCCGGGACAGGGACCTACGAGCAGTACTTC. This translates into CASSQVPGTGTYEQYF.

The chain couples TRBV19 to TRBJ2-2; 9 bases map to TRBD1. The J segment lost 3 bases and the V segment lost 4 bases, leaving 6 bases of the junction unmatched. In germline, CDR1 is LNHDA, CDR2 SQIVND (reference sequence). CDR3 length: 16 amino acids. In DNA, the CDR3 is TGTGCCAGTAGTACCCGACAGGGGGGGTACACCGGGGAGCTGTTTTTT. Amino acid sequence: CASSTRQGGYTGELFF.

This clone was seen once. This chain links TRBV5-6 with TRBJ1-2, with D possibly matching TRBD1 (5 bases). Germline V gene sequence: CDR1 SGHDT, CDR2 YYEEEE. V was pared by 2 bases and J by 5 bases, with 10 bases between. This CDR3 region has 13 residues. CDR3 bases: TGTGCCAGCAGCTTAGACAGTAATTATGGCTACACCTTC. Protein sequence: CASSLDSNYGYTF.

This clone came up once. The chain couples TRBV6-5 to TRBJ1-4; the match to TRBD1 covers 9 bases. From germline, CDR1 is MNHEY and CDR2 SVGAGI. Germline trimming cut 6 bases from V and 6 bases from J; bases unmatched to any gene: 5. The length of the CDR3 is 14 residues. CDR3: CASRDGTGHEKLFF. CDR3 bases: TGTGCCAGCAGGGACGGGACAGGGCATGAAAAACTGTTTTTT.

The genes are TRBV27 and TRBJ1-1; 10 bases are shared with TRBD1. The CDR3 has 16 residues. Germline V gene data show CDR1 as MNHEY and CDR2 as SMNVEV (reference sequence). V lost 6 bases to trimming and J lost 6 bases; unmatched junction nucleotides: 13. In nucleotides, the CDR3 is TGTGCCAGCAGGCTGACCGGGACAGGGGCTAGGGCTGAAGCTTTCTTT. Its translation is CASRLTGTGARAEAFF.

The chain's CDR3 is CSVEEHGDSYNEQFF. The CDR3 nucleotides read TGCAGCGTTGAAGAGCACGGGGATTCCTACAATGAGCAGTTCTTC. The chain combines TRBV29-1 with TRBJ2-1, with TRBD2 as a possible D gene (5 bases). The germline CDR1 and CDR2 sequences are SQVTM and ANQGSEA. The CDR3 runs 15 residues. Trimming shortened V by 0 bases and J by 1 base, and 10 bases separated the two germline ends.

The gene calls are TRBV4-1 and TRBJ2-5; D is perhaps TRBD2 (5 bases). Trimming took 4 bases from V and 5 from J, leaving 11 bases between them. CDR1 MGHRA and CDR2 YSYEKL come from the germline V gene. CDR3 size: 13 residues. The CDR3 nucleotides read TGCGCCAGCAGCCCGTGGCGGGCTGAGACCCAGTACTTC. Its translation is CASSPWRAETQYF.

The chain has TRBV27 and TRBJ2-2; TRBD2 agrees at 10 bases. With V trimmed by 0 bases and J by 6 bases, 7 bases remained unmatched. The CDR3 extends over 17 amino acids. Germline CDR1 is MNHEY and CDR2 is SMNVEV (reference sequence). The CDR3 loop is CASSLSGSGRYSGELFF. As DNA, the CDR3 is TGTGCCAGCAGTTTATCGGGTAGCGGGAGGTACTCCGGGGAGCTGTTTTTT.

This chain uses TRBV14 with TRBJ2-2, with TRBD1 matching 7 bases. CDR1 and CDR2 (germline): SGHDN, FVKESK. With 4 bases clipped from V and 0 bases from J, the junction kept 2 bases outside the gene matches. CDR3 size: 15 residues. Here the CDR3 reads CASSRGGANTGELFF. In DNA form, the CDR3 reads TGTGCCAGCAGCCGAGGGGGCGCGAACACCGGGGAGCTGTTTTTT.

This clone was counted only a few times. This sequence joins TRBV7-2 and TRBJ2-7; 8 bases align to TRBD2. CDR3 length: 15 residues. In germline, CDR1 is SGHTA, CDR2 FQGNSA. V was pared by 1 base and J by 6 bases, with 8 bases of the junction left unmatched. The CDR3 sequence: CASSLETGGPREQYF. CDR3 DNA: TGTGCCAGCAGCTTAGAAACGGGAGGGCCGCGCGAGCAGTACTTC.

V usage is TRBV29-1 and J usage is TRBJ2-3, with 8 bases identical to TRBD1. CDR3 length: 18 residues. The junction had 17 bases not matched to a gene; V was cut back by 5 bases and J by 1 base. CDR1 is SQVTM and CDR2 is ANQGSEA in the germline V gene. As DNA, the CDR3 is TGCAGCGTTCTATTCAGGGGGCGAAAAGAAGTTCGCACAGATACGCAGTATTTT. This codes for CSVLFRGRKEVRTDTQYF.

The chain couples TRBV29-1 to TRBJ2-7, with TRBD2 identical over 8 bases. Germline CDR1 is SQVTM and CDR2 is ANQGSEA. V lost 4 bases, J lost 7 bases, and 18 bases stayed unmatched. This CDR3 is 16 amino acids long. Here the CDR3 reads CSVVPSGSRLSVEQYF. For the CDR3, the DNA is TGCAGCGTTGTCCCCAGCGGGAGTAGATTGAGCGTTGAGCAGTACTTC.